These 26 T cell receptor beta chains share one sample of origin, sequenced in a study of T cells in Graves' hyperthyroidism and ophthalmopathy. Amplification of TCR beta CDR3 regions used RNA as the template. The HTBI primer set served for first-round RT-PCR of the TCR CDR3. Via MiXCR, TCRdb re-called the multiplex PCR reads, giving one row per CDR3 protein. Of 370,000 or so distinct CDR3 sequences in the sample, approximately 15% were seen once. Sequences were obtained from blood. All receptors derive from a man aged 25-45 years with Graves' hyperthyroidism that later progressed to Graves' ophthalmopathy.

As to this clonotype: A read error is possible here, since a much larger clone lies one base away. The chain has TRBV7-8 and TRBJ2-5; D not certain. The CDR3 contains 16 residues. The V and J ends lost 6 bases and 2 bases respectively, with 19 bases between them. CDR1 and CDR2 from the germline V gene are SGHVS and FQNEAQ. The CDR3 DNA reads TGTGCCAGCAGGCTTCGAGAACGTGGGGAACAAGAGACCCAGTACTTC. As protein: CASRLRERGEQETQYF.

This clonotype has only a few counts. CDR3 DNA: TGTGCCAGCAGCTCCCTCCTGGTGTCTGAAGCTTTCTTT. Encoded protein: CASSSLLVSEAFF. The rearrangement uses TRBV7-3 and TRBJ1-1; unclear D gene. V was clipped by 4 bases and J by 6 bases, with 12 bases between them. Germline CDR1 is SGHTA and CDR2 is FQGTGA. This CDR3 is built from 13 residues.

The J gene is TRBJ2-7, the V gene TRBV9, with TRBD1 matching over 9 bases. With 6 bases clipped from V and 3 bases from J, the junction kept 7 bases outside the gene matches. Germline V gives CDR1 SGDLS, CDR2 YYNGEE. The CDR3 contains 14 residues. CDR3 nucleotide sequence: TGTGCCAGCAACCCCGGGACAGGGATCTACGAGCAGTACTTC. Encoded protein: CASNPGTGIYEQYF.

The chain uses TRBV6-2 or TRBV6-3 and TRBJ2-3, with D hard to call. The CDR3 spans 12 residues. Germline CDR1 MNHEY, CDR2 SVGEGT. With 6 bases removed from V and 5 bases from J, the gap between germline ends came to 9 bases. Here the CDR3 reads CASRRVGDTQYF. In nucleotides, the CDR3 is TGTGCCAGCAGGCGCGTAGGAGATACGCAGTATTTT.

This chain joins TRBV10-3 and TRBJ2-1; D ambiguous. Trimming left V 2 bases short and J 4 bases short, with 9 bases between. Germline CDR1 is ENHRY and CDR2 is SYGVKD. The CDR3 covers 14 residues. CDR3 region: CAISEVLEYNEQFF. CDR3 coding DNA: TGTGCCATCAGTGAGGTCCTCGAATACAATGAGCAGTTCTTC.

There are many counts of this clonotype. The J gene is TRBJ2-5, the V gene TRBV3-1, with no clear D. The germline gives CDR1 LGHDT, CDR2 YNNKEL (reference sequence). Deletions cut 1 base from V and 1 base from J, with 7 bases between. This CDR3 is built from 14 residues. DNA of the CDR3: TGTGCCAGCAGCCAAGGACGTTCCCAAGAGACCCAGTACTTC. This translates into CASSQGRSQETQYF.

In its sample, this clonotype was seen many times. The chain carries TRBV19 and TRBJ2-5, with D unclear. The ends were cut back, 9 bases at V and 1 base at J, with 18 bases in the middle. The length of the CDR3 is 15 residues. The germline V gene has CDR1 LNHDA and CDR2 SQIVND (reference sequence). CDR3 loop: CASPPRQSPQETQYF. CDR3 nucleotide sequence: TGTGCCAGCCCCCCAAGACAAAGCCCCCAAGAGACCCAGTACTTC.

Concerning this clonotype itself: With a much larger clone just one base away, this may be a read error. Because the CDR3 is missing its conserved closing phenylalanine or tryptophan, this is likely a read error. V is TRBV2 and J is TRBJ1-2; D remains ambiguous. Trimming shortened V by 4 bases and J by 1 base, and 10 bases separated the two germline ends. The CDR3 is 14 amino acids. CDR1 and CDR2 (germline): SNHLY, FYNNEI. The CDR3 region is CASSVGLINYGYTL. CDR3 DNA: TGTGCCAGCAGTGTAGGACTGATTAACTATGGCTACACCCTC.

This clonotype was observed a few times. V gene TRBV11-3 combines with J gene TRBJ2-7, with 10 bases matching TRBD1. V lost 5 bases to trimming and J lost 5 bases; unmatched junction nucleotides: 9. The CDR3 length is 15 residues. Germline V gene data show CDR1 as SGHNT and CDR2 as YENEEA. Here the CDR3 reads CASSAAGQGNHEQYF. CDR3 bases: TGTGCCAGCAGCGCCGCGGGACAGGGGAACCACGAGCAGTACTTC.

The chain has TRBV29-1 and TRBJ2-7; 12 bases are a match to TRBD1. Germline loops: CDR1 SQVTM, CDR2 ANQGSEA. The CDR3 runs 14 residues. V was pared by 6 bases and J by 5 bases, with 8 bases of the junction left unmatched. In nucleotides, the CDR3 is TGCAGCGTCTTTGGGGACAGGGGGCAGGACGAGCAGTACTTC. This codes for CSVFGDRGQDEQYF.

This clonotype was detected a few times. The rearrangement uses TRBV20-1 and TRBJ2-2, with 8 bases fitting TRBD2. V dropped 4 bases and J dropped 5; count of bases not matched to a gene: 9. The CDR3 covers 15 residues. Germline CDR1 DFQATT, CDR2 SNEGSKA (reference sequence). The CDR3 loop is CSANGAGGFTGELFF. Written as DNA, the CDR3 is TGCAGTGCTAATGGGGCGGGGGGCTTTACCGGGGAGCTGTTTTTT.

This clonotype has only a few counts. The chain uses TRBV3-1 and TRBJ1-2; no clear D gene. Trimming left V 1 base short and J 4 bases short, with 10 bases between. The CDR3 totals 14 residues. CDR1 is LGHDT, CDR2 YNNKEL, per germline (reference sequence). The CDR3 nucleotides read TGTGCCAGCAGCCAAGTCTCCGCGAGCTATGGCTACACCTTC. It is translated as CASSQVSASYGYTF. The full variable domain, its missing parts supplied by reference TRBV3-1 and TRBJ1-2, is DTAVSQTPKYLVTQMGNDKSIKCEQNLGHDTMYWYKQDSKKFLKIMFSYNNKELIINETVPNRFSPKSPDKAHLNLHINSLELGDSAVYFCASSQVSASYGYTFGSGTRLTVV.

This clonotype was detected ten times or more. V is TRBV20-1 and J is TRBJ2-5, with 7 bases fitting TRBD2. The germline gives CDR1 DFQATT, CDR2 SNEGSKA (reference sequence). The trim removed 5 bases at V and 0 bases at J, leaving 6 bases unmatched. The CDR3 consists of 14 residues. CDR3 protein: CSAGVGGYQETQYF. In nucleotides, the CDR3 is TGCAGTGCTGGGGTCGGGGGGTACCAAGAGACCCAGTACTTC.

This clonotype was counted ten times or more. The rearrangement uses TRBV28 and TRBJ2-1; TRBD1 aligns across 9 bases. Unmatched junction bases numbered 6, after V lost 5 bases and J lost 4 bases. Germline V lookup: CDR1 MDHEN, CDR2 SYDVKM. The CDR3 sequence is 15 residues long. The CDR3 region is CASSPTGTGYNEQFF. The CDR3 nucleotides are TGTGCCAGCAGTCCCACCGGGACAGGGTACAATGAGCAGTTCTTC.

This clonotype was counted between two and nine times. V gene TRBV30 combines with J gene TRBJ1-4; 11 bases are a match to TRBD1. V trimming: 5 bases; J trimming: 0 bases; junction bases outside the gene matches: 11. CDR1 and CDR2 from the germline V gene are GTSNPN and SVGIG (reference sequence). The CDR3 runs to 18 residues. DNA of the CDR3: TGTGCCTGGGGGGGGGGACAGGGGGTCGGAGCAACTAATGAAAAACTGTTTTTT. This codes for CAWGGGQGVGATNEKLFF.

Worth noting for this clonotype: A much larger clone is a single base away; this may be a read error. This chain joins TRBV3-1 and TRBJ2-4; 10 bases are a match to TRBD2. CDR3 length: 17 amino acids. Germline assignment: CDR1 LGHDT and CDR2 YNNKEL (reference sequence). The ends lost 1 base at V and 6 bases at J; junction bases unmatched: 9. The CDR3, as DNA: TGTGCCAGCAGCCAAGTGCTAGCGGGGGCCCCCGCAAACATTCAGTACTTC. It encodes CASSQVLAGAPANIQYF.

The rearrangement uses TRBV6-2 or TRBV6-3 and TRBJ2-5; 8 nucleotides match TRBD2. V lost 8 bases, J lost 4 bases, and 15 bases stayed unmatched. CDR1 and CDR2 from the germline V gene are MNHEY and SVGEGT. The CDR3 loop spans 16 amino acids. This CDR3 is CASGRNSGEVAETQYF. The CDR3 bases are TGTGCCAGCGGTCGAAATAGCGGGGAAGTGGCAGAGACCCAGTACTTC.

This clonotype was picked up many times. V is TRBV6-1 and J is TRBJ1-1; D remains ambiguous. Per germline, CDR1 MNHNS and CDR2 SASEGT. This CDR3 is built from 15 residues. Trimming removed 0 bases from V and 1 base from J, with 9 bases in between. DNA for the CDR3: TGTGCCAGCAGTGAAGCCCCGGACGGGAACACTGAAGCTTTCTTT. As protein: CASSEAPDGNTEAFF.

The V gene is TRBV9, the J gene TRBJ2-1; D might be TRBD1 (6 bases). The germline gives CDR1 SGDLS, CDR2 YYNGEE. The CDR3 is 16 residues long. Trimming left V 0 bases short and J 4 bases short, with 14 bases between. CDR3 amino acids: CASSVGSQGIYNEQFF. The CDR3 bases are TGTGCCAGCAGCGTAGGATCCCAGGGGATATACAATGAGCAGTTCTTC.

In this sample, this clonotype turned up many times. The gene calls are TRBV12-3 or TRBV12-4 and TRBJ1-1; tentative D call: TRBD1 (5 bases). The CDR3 loop spans 15 amino acids. V lost 3 bases and J lost 1, with 12 bases in between. The CDR3 DNA sequence: TGTGCCAGCAGTTTCTCAGCAGGGCGGAACACTGAAGCTTTCTTT. Its translation: CASSFSAGRNTEAFF.

The CDR3 is CAISKKANQPQHF. CDR3 in DNA: TGTGCCATCAGCAAAAAGGCCAATCAGCCCCAGCATTTT. This rearrangement joins TRBV10-3 to TRBJ1-5; D is unresolved. The CDR3 extends over 13 amino acids. Germline V gene lookup returns CDR1 ENHRY and CDR2 SYGVKD. Trimming removed 6 bases from V and 3 bases from J, with 9 bases in between.

This clonotype was observed many times. The genes are TRBV5-1 and TRBJ2-2, with unresolved D. Trimming removed 5 bases from V and 3 bases from J, with 8 bases in between. The CDR3 has 13 residues. Germline CDR1 and CDR2: SGHRS and YFSETQ. The CDR3 here is CASRGSDTGELFF. CDR3 nucleotides: TGCGCCAGCAGAGGGTCGGACACCGGGGAGCTGTTTTTT.

This clonotype was observed at least ten times. The chain recombines TRBV7-9 with TRBJ2-1; tentatively, D is TRBD1 or TRBD2 (5 bases each). The CDR3 runs to 15 residues. Germline CDR1 is SEHNR and CDR2 is FQNEAQ (reference sequence). V was pared by 2 bases and J by 4 bases, with 12 bases between. The CDR3 here is CASSLLGPLYNEQFF. The CDR3 region has the DNA TGTGCCAGCAGCTTATTGGGACCCCTGTACAATGAGCAGTTCTTC.

This clonotype appeared a few times. The chain recombines TRBV19 with TRBJ1-5, with D hard to call. Germline CDR1 LNHDA, CDR2 SQIVND (reference sequence). The V gene lost 1 base and the J gene lost 3 bases, with 7 bases spanning the gap. This CDR3 has 14 amino acids. The CDR3 loop is CASSIGAHNQPQHF. The CDR3, as DNA: TGTGCCAGTAGTATAGGGGCCCACAATCAGCCCCAGCATTTT.

This clonotype was counted only a few times. In DNA form, the CDR3 reads TGCAGTGCTAGCGAGGGGGGAACTAATGAAAAACTGTTTTTT. It encodes CSASEGGTNEKLFF. V and J are TRBV20-1 and TRBJ1-4, with D perhaps TRBD1 (6 bases). Between the trimmed V and J ends, which lost 3 bases and 1 base, there was a span of 9 bases. In germline, CDR1 is DFQATT, CDR2 SNEGSKA (reference sequence). CDR3 length: 14 residues.

This clonotype appeared many times. The chain carries TRBV11-2 and TRBJ1-4, with TRBD1 matching over 7 bases. After removal of 2 bases from V and 8 bases from J, the junction contained 2 bases not matched to a gene. Germline CDR1 is SGHAT and CDR2 is FQNNGV. There are 13 residues in the CDR3. CDR3 protein: CASSLRGHEKLFF. DNA for the CDR3: TGTGCCAGCAGCTTAAGGGGGCACGAAAAACTGTTTTTT. Together with reference TRBV11-2 and TRBJ1-4, the CDR3 gives the full variable domain: EAGVAQSPRYKIIEKRQSVAFWCNPISGHATLYWYQQILGQGPKLLIQFQNNGVVDDSQLPKDRFSAERLKGVDSTLKIQPAKLEDSAVYLCASSLRGHEKLFFGSGTQLSVL.